The clone carrying this T cell receptor beta chain occurred many times. Patients selected for sequencing had displayed CD8+CD57+ cell expansion by flow cytometry. Among the patients, none had received any therapy at the time of blood sampling. Using genomic DNA as the template, TCR beta VDJ and CDR3 profiling was carried out. TCRdb re-called the reads through MiXCR, storing one row per CDR3 protein. The data show 400,000 to 600,000 distinct CDR3 sequences, with around 30% seen just once and nearly 0.85% held by the top ten. The record originates from a study of CD8+CD57+ T cells in acquired aplastic anemia. CDR3 size: 14 residues. The germline gives CDR1 WSHSY, CDR2 SAAADI. The V and J ends lost 4 bases and 4 bases respectively, with 11 bases between them.

The sample taken for sequencing was sorted CD4+, CD8+, or CD8+CD57+ T cells (not recorded which) from PBMCs. This sequence joins TRBV10-2 and TRBJ1-5, with D uncertain. This TCR was sampled from a human donor with aplastic anemia. CDR3 sequence reads: CASSGGRGNQPQHF. CDR3 nucleotides: TGCGCCAGCAGTGGGGGTCGGGGAAATCAGCCCCAGCATTTT.